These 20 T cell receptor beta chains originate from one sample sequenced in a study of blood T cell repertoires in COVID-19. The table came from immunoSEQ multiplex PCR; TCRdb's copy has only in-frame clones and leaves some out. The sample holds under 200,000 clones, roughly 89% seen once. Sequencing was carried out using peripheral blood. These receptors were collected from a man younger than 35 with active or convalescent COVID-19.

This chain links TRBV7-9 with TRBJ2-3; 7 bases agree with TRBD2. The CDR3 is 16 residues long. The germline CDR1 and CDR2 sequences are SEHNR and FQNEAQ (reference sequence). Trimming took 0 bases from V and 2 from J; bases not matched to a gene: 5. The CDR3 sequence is CASSLASSGYTDTQYF. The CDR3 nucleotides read TGTGCCAGCAGCTTAGCCTCTAGCGGATACACAGATACGCAGTATTTT.

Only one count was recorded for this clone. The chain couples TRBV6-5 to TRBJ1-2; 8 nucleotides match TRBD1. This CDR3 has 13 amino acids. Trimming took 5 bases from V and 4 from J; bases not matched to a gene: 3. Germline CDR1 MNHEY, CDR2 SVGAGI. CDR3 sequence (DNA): TGTGCCAGCAGTCCTACAGGGGGCTATGGCTACACCTTC. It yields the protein CASSPTGGYGYTF.

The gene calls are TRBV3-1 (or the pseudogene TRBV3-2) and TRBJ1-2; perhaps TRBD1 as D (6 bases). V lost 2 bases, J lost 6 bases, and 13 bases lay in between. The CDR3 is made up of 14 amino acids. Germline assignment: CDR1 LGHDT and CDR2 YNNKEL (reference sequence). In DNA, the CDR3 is TGTGCCAGCAGCCAAAGCGGGACACCTCATGGCTACACCTTC. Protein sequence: CASSQSGTPHGYTF.

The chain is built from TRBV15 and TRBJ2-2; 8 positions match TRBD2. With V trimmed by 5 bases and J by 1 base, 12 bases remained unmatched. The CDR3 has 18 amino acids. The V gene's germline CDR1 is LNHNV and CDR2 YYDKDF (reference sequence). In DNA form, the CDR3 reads TGTGCCACCAGCGGAGGGAGACCGGGGGGGCTGAACACCGGGGAGCTGTTTTTT. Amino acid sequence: CATSGGRPGGLNTGELFF.

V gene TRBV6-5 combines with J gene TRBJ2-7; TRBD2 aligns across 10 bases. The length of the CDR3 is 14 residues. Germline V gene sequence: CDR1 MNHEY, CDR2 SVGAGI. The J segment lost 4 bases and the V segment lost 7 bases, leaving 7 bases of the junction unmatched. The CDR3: CASIWASGSYEQYF. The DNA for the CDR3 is TGTGCCAGCATATGGGCTAGCGGGAGTTACGAGCAGTACTTC.

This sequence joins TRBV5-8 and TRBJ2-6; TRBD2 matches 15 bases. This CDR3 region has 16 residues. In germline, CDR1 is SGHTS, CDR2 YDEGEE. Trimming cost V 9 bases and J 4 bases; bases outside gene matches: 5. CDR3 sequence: CATGLAGGSGANVLTF. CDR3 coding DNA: TGTGCCACAGGACTAGCGGGGGGGTCCGGGGCCAACGTCCTGACTTTC.

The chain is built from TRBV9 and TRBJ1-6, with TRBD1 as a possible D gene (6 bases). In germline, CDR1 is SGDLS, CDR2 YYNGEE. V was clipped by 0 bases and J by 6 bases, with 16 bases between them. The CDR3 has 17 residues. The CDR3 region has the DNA TGTGCCAGCAGCGTAGGAAGCGGGGGCCCGGGTAATTCACCCCTCCACTTT. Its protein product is CASSVGSGGPGNSPLHF.

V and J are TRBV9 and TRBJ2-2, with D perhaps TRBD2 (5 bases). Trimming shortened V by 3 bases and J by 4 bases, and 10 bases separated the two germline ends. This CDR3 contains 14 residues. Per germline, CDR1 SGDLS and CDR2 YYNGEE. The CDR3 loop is CASSAGWSTGELFF. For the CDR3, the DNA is TGTGCCAGCAGCGCGGGGTGGTCCACCGGGGAGCTGTTTTTT.

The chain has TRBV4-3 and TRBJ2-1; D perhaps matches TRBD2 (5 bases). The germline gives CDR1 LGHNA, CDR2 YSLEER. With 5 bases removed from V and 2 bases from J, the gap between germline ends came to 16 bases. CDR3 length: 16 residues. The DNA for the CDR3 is TGCGCCAGCAGCTACGAAGGCAGCGGAACCTACAATGAGCAGTTCTTC. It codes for CASSYEGSGTYNEQFF.

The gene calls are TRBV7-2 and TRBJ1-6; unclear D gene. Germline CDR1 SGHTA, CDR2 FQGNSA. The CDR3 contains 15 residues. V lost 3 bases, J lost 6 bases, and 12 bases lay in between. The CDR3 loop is CASSLGYSSNSPLHF. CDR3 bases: TGTGCCAGCAGCTTGGGCTACTCATCTAATTCACCCCTCCACTTT.

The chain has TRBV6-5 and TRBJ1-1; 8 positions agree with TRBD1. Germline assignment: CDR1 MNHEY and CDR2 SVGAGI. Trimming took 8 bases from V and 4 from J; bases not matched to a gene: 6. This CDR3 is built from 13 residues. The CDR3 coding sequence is TGTGCCAGCGGGGGACAGGCGGGCACTGAAGCTTTCTTT. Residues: CASGGQAGTEAFF.

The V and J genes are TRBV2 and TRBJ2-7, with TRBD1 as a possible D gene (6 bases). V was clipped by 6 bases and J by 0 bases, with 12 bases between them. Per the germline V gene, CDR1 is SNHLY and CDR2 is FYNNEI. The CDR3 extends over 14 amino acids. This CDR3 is CASRGTMSSYEQYF. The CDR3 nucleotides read TGTGCCAGCAGGGGGACAATGAGCTCCTACGAGCAGTACTTC.

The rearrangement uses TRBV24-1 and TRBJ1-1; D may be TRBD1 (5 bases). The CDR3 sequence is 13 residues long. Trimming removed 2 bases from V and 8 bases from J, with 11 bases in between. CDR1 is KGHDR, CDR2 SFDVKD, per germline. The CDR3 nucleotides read TGTGCCACCAGTGATTGGGACTCTCACGAAGCTTTCTTT. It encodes CATSDWDSHEAFF.

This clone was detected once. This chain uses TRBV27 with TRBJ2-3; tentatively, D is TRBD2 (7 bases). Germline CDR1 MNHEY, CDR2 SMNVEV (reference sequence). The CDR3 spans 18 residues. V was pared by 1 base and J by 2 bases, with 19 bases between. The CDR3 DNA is TGTGCCAGCAGTTTATTATTAGAGGGGGGGGGAAACACAGATACGCAGTATTTT. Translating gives CASSLLLEGGGNTDTQYF.

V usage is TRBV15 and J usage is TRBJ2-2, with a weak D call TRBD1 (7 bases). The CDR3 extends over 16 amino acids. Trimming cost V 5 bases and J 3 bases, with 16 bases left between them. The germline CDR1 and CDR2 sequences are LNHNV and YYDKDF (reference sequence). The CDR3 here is CATSLLGGGDTGELFF. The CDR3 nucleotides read TGTGCCACCAGCCTCCTAGGAGGGGGCGACACCGGGGAGCTGTTTTTT. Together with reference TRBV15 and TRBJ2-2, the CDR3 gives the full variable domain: DAMVIQNPRYQVTQFGKPVTLSCSQTLNHNVMYWYQQKSSQAPKLLFHYYDKDFNNEADTPDNFQSRRPNTSFCFLDIRSPGLGDTAMYLCATSLLGGGDTGELFFGEGSRLTVL.

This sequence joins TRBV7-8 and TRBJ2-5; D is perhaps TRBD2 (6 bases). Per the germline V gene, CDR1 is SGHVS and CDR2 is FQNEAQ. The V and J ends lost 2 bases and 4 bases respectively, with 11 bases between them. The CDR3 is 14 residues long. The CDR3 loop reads CASSLRDSAETQYF. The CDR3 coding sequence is TGTGCCAGCAGCTTAAGGGACTCTGCAGAGACCCAGTACTTC.

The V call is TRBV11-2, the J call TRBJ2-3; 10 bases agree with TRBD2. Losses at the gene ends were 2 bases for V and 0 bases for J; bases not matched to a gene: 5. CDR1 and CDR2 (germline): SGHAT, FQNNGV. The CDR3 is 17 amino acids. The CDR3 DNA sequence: TGTGCCAGCAGCTTAAGCGGGGGGGCCCCTAGCACAGATACGCAGTATTTT. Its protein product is CASSLSGGAPSTDTQYF.

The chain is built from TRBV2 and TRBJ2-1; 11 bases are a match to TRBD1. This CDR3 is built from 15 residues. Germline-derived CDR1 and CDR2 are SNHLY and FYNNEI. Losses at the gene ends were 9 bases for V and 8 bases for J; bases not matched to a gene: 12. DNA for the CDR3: TGTGCCAGTATTAGGACAGGGGGCACCCACGATGAGCAGTTCTTC. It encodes CASIRTGGTHDEQFF.

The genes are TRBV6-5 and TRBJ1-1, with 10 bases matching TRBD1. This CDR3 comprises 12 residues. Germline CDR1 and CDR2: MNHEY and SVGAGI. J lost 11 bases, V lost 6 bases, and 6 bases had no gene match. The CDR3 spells CASSPDRGLAFF. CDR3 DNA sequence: TGTGCCAGCAGCCCAGACAGGGGGCTGGCTTTCTTT.

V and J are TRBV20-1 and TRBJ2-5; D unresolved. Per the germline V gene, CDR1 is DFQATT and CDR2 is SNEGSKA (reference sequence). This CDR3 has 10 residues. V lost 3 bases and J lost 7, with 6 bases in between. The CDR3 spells CSASRGTQYF. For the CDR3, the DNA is TGCAGTGCTAGTCGAGGGACCCAGTACTTC.